A selection of T cell receptor beta chains follows, all from one sample in a study of blood T cells in healthy people across ages. TCRdb itself ran the 5' RACE reads through MiXCR, one entry per CDR3 protein. The data show about 580,000 distinct CDR3 sequences, around 50% seen once. Material for sequencing was blood. Source of these receptors: a man aged 80 or over in good health. The conserved cysteine and the conserved F or W are not part of the CDR3 here. The D gene is left open where the match is weak.

TRBD1	TRBJ2-4	TRBV20-1	SGTGGDLLAKNIQY
NA	TRBJ2-7	TRBV15	ATSRVSSSEQY
NA	TRBJ2-7	TRBV5-1	ASSPQGTYEQY
NA	TRBJ2-5	TRBV29-1	SVDDKPLFNEQY
TRBD1	TRBJ2-4	TRBV18	ASSSDRGDIQY
TRBD1	TRBJ1-4	TRBV6-5	ANSGPRGRGEKLF
NA	TRBJ1-1	TRBV20-1	SGTPATEAF
TRBD1	TRBJ2-2	TRBV29-1	SVGGTGGNRGELF
NA	TRBJ2-5	TRBV20-1	SASGILGLEETQY
NA	TRBJ2-7	TRBV6-5	ASSPARFRAYEQY
NA	TRBJ2-3	TRBV24-1	ATSDRGRVGTDTQY
NA	TRBJ2-1	TRBV7-2	ASSLVFSGTYEQF
NA	TRBJ2-5	TRBV7-2	ASSLGVQETQY
NA	TRBJ2-1	TRBV28	ASIMVGAYNEQF
TRBD1	TRBJ2-5	TRBV28	ASSSGGLGQKETQY
TRBD1	TRBJ1-1	TRBV5-1	ASTPRQGENTEAF
NA	TRBJ2-1	TRBV20-1	SEATPGHGRDEQF
TRBD1	TRBJ2-2	TRBV7-2	ASSGTGVVYTGELF
NA	TRBJ2-1	TRBV25-1	ASSGTLAYNEQF
NA	TRBJ1-6	TRBV20-1	SARGPAYSPLH
TRBD2	NA	TRBV20-1	SAVRFGAGGHEETQY
TRBD2	TRBJ2-3	TRBV5-4	ASSSRGSGRDTDTQY
TRBD2	TRBJ2-3	TRBV9	ASSVLAGGLRADTQY
NA	TRBJ1-2	TRBV30	AWRKTGTVNYGYT
TRBD1	TRBJ1-2	TRBV7-2	ASSYPSGGERGYT
NA	TRBJ2-3	TRBV7-3	ASSVNAVSGHTQY
TRBD1	TRBJ1-2	TRBV7-9	ASSGLTGGSGYT
TRBD1	TRBJ1-1	TRBV6-2/TRBV6-3	ATEDRGEITEAF